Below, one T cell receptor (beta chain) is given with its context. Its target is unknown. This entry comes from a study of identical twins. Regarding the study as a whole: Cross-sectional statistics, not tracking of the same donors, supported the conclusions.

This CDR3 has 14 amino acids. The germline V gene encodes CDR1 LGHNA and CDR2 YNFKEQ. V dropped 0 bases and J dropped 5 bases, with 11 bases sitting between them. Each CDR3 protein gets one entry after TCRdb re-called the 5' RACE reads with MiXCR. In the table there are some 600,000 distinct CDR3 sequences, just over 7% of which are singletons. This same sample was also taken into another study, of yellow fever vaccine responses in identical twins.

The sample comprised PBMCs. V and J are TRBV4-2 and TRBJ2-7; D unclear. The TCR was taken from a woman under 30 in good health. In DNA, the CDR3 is TGTGCCAGCAGCCAAGATCCCATCGGTGACGAGCAGTACTTC. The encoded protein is CASSQDPIGDEQYF.